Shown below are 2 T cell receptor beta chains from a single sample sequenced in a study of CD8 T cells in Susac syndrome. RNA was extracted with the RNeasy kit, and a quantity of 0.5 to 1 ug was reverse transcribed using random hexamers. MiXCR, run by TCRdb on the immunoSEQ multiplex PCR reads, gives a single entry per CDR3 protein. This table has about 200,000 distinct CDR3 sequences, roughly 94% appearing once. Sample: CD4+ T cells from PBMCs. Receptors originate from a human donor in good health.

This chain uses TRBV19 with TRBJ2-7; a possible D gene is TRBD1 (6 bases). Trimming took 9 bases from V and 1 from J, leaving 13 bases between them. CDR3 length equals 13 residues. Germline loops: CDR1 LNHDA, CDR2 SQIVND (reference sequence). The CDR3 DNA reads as TGTGCCAGCGCAACAGGGCGGTCCTACGAGCAGTACTTC. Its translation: CASATGRSYEQYF.

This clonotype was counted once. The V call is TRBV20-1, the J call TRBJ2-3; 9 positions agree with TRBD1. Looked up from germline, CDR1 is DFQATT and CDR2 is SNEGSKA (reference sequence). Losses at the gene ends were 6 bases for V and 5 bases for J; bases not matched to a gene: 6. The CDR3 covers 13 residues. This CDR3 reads CSAPQGAGDTQYF. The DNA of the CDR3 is TGCAGTGCGCCACAGGGGGCCGGAGATACGCAGTATTTT.